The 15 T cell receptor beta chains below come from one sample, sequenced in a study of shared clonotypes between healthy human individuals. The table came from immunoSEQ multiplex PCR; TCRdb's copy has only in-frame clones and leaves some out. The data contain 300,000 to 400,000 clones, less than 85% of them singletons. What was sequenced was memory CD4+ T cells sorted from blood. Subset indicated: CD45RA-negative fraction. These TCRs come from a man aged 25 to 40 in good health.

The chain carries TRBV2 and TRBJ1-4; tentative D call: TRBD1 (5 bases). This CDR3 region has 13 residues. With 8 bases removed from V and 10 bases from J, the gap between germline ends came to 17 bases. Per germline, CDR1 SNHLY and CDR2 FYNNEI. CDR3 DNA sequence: TGTGCCAGCGGGGACCTCCTCTCGGGAAAACTGTTTTTT. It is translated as CASGDLLSGKLFF.

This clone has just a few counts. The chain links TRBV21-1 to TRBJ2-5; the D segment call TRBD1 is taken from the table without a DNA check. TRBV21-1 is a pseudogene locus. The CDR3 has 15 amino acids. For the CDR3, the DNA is TGTGCCAGCAGCAACCGGGACAGGGACCAAGAGACCCAGTACTTC. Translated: CASSNRDRDQETQYF.

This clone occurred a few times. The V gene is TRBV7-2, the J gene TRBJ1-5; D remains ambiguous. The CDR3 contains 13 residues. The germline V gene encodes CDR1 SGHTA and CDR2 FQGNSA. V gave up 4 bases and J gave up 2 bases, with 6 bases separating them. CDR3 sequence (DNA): TGTGCCAGCAGCTCTAGGGGCAATCAGCCCCAGCATTTT. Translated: CASSSRGNQPQHF.

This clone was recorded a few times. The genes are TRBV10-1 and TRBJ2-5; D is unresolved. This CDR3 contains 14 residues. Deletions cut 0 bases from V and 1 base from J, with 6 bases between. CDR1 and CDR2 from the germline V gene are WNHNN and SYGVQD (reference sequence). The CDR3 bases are TGCGCCAGCAGTGAGTCCGTCGGCCAAGAGACCCAGTACTTC. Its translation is CASSESVGQETQYF.

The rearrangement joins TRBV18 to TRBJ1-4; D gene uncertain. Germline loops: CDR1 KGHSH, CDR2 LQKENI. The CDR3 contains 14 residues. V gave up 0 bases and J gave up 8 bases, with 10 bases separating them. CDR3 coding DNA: TGTGCCAGCTCACCACCCGGGGAGCGCGAAAAACTGTTTTTT. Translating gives CASSPPGEREKLFF.

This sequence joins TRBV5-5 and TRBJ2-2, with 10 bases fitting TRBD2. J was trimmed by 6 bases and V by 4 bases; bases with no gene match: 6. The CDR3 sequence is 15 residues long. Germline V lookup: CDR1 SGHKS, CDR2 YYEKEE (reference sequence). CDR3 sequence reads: CASSATSGVAGELFF. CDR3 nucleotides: TGTGCCAGCAGCGCAACTAGCGGGGTCGCCGGGGAGCTGTTTTTT.

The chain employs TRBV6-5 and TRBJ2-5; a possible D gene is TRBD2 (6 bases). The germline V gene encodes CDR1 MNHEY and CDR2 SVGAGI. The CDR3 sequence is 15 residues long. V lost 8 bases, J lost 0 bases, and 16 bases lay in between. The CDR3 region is CASSIRGRYQETQYF. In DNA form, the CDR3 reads TGTGCCAGCTCCATACGGGGGAGGTACCAAGAGACCCAGTACTTC.

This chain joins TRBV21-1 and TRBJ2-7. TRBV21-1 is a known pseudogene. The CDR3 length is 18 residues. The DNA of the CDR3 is TGTGCCAGCAGCCATGGACGGAGGACACACTCACGTGCCTACGAGCAGTACTTC. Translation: CASSHGRRTHSRAYEQYF.

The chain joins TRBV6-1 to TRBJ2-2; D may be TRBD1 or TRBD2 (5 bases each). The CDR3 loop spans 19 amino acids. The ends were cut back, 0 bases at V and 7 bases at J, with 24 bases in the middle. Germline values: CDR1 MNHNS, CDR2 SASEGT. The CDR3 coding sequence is TGTGCCAGCAGTGAAGCGGGAGCCCCGGGGCAATATCGGGTCGGGGAGCTGTTTTTT. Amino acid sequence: CASSEAGAPGQYRVGELFF.

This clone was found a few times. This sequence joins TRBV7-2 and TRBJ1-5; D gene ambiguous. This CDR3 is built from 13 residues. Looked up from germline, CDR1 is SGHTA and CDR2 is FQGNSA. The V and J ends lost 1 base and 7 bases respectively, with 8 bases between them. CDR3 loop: CASSLVGSQPQHF. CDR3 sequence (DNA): TGTGCCAGCAGCTTAGTGGGTAGCCAGCCCCAGCATTTT. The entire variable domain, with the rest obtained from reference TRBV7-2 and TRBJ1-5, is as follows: GAGVSQSPSNKVTEKGKDVELRCDPISGHTALYWYRQSLGQGLEFLIYFQGNSAPDKSGLPSDRFSAERTGGSVSTLTIQRTQQEDSAVYLCASSLVGSQPQHFGDGTRLSIL.

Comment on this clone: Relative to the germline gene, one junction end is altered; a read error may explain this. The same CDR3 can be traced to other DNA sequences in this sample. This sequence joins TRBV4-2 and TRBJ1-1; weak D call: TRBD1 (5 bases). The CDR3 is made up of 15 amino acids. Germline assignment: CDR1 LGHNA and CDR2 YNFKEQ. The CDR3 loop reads CASSQVAGWDAEAFF. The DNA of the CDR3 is TGTGCCAGCAGTCAAGTGGCAGGGTGGGACGCTGAAGCTTTCTTT.

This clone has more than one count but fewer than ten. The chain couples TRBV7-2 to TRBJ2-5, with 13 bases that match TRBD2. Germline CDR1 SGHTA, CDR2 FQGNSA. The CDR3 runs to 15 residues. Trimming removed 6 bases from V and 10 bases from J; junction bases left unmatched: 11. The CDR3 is CASSLEWTSGSVQYF. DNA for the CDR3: TGTGCCAGCAGTCTGGAATGGACTAGCGGGAGTGTCCAGTACTTC.

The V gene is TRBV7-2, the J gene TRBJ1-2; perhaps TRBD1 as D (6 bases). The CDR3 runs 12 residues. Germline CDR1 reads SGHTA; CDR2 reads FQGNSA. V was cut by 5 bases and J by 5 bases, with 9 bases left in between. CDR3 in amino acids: CASSGTRYGYTF. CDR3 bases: TGTGCCAGCAGCGGGACACGTTATGGCTACACCTTC.

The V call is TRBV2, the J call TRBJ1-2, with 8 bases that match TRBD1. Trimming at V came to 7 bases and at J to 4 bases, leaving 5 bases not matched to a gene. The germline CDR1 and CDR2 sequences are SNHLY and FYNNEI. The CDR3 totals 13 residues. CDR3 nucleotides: TGTGCCAGCAAACCGGGACAGGTCTATGGCTACACCTTC. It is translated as CASKPGQVYGYTF.

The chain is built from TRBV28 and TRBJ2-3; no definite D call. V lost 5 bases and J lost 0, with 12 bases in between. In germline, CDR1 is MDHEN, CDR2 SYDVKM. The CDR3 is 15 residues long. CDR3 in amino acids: CASSHSRLSTDTQYF. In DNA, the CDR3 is TGTGCCAGCAGTCACTCGAGACTGAGCACAGATACGCAGTATTTT.